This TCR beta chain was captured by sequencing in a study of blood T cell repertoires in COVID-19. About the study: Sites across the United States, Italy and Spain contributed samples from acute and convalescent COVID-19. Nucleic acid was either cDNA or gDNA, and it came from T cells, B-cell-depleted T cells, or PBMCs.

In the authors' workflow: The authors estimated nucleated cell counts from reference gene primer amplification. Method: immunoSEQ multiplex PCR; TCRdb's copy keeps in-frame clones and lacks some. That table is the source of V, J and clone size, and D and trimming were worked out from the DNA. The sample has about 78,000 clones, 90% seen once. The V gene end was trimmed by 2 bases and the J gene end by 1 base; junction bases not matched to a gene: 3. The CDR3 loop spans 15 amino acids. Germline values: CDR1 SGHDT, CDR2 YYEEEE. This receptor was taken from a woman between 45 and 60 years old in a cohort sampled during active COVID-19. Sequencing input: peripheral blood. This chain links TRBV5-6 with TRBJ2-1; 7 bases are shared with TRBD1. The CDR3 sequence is CASSLVQGSYNEQFF. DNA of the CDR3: TGTGCCAGCAGCTTAGTACAGGGGTCCTACAATGAGCAGTTCTTC.